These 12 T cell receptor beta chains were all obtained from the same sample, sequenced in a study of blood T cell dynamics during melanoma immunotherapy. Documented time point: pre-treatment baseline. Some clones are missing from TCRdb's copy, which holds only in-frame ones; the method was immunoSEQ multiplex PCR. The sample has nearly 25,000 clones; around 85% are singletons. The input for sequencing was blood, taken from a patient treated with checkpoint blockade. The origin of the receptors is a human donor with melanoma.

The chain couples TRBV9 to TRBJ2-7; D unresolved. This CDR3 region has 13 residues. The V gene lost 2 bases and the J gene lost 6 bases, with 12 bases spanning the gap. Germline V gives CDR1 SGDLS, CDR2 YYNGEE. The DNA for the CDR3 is TGTGCCAGCAGCGTCCTAGAAGGGTCCGAGCAGTACTTC. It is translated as CASSVLEGSEQYF. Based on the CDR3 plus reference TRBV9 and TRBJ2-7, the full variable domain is DSGVTQTPKHLITATGQRVTLRCSPRSGDLSVYWYQQSLDQGLQFLIQYYNGEERAKGNILERFSAQQFPDLHSELNLSSLELGDSALYFCASSVLEGSEQYFGPGTRLTVT.

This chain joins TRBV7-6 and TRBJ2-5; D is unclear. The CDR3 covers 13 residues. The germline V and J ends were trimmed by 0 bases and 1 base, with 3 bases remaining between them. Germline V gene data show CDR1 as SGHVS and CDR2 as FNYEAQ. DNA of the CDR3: TGTGCCAGCAGCTTAGCGGTCCAAGAGACCCAGTACTTC. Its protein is CASSLAVQETQYF.

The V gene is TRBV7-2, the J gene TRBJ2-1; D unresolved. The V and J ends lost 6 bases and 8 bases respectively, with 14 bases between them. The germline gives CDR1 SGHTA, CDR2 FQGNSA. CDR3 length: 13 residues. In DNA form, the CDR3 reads TGTGCCAGCAGAAACCGGAACTGGGATGAGCAGTTCTTC. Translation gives CASRNRNWDEQFF. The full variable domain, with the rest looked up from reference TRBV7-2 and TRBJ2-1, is GAGVSQSPSNKVTEKGKDVELRCDPISGHTALYWYRQSLGQGLEFLIYFQGNSAPDKSGLPSDRFSAERTGGSVSTLTIQRTQQEDSAVYLCASRNRNWDEQFFGPGTRLTVL.

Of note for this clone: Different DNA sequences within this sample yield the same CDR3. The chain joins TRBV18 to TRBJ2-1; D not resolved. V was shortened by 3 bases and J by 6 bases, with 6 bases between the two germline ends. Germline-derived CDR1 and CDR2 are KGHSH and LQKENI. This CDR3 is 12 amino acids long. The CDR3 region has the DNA TGTGCCAGCTCACCCCTACCCAATGAGCAGTTCTTC. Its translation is CASSPLPNEQFF.

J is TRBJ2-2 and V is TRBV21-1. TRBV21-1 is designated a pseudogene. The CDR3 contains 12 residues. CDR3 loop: CASSKVSGELFF. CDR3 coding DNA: TGTGCCAGCAGCAAAGTTTCCGGGGAGCTGTTTTTT.

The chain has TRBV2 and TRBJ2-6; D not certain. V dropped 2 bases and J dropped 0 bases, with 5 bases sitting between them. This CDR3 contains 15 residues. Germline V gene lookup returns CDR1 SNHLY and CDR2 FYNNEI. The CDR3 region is CASSELASGANVLTF. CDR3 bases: TGTGCCAGCAGTGAATTGGCCTCTGGGGCCAACGTCCTGACTTTC.

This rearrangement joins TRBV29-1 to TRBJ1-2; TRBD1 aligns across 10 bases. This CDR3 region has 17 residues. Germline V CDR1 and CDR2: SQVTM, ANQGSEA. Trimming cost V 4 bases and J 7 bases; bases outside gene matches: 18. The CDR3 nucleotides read TGCAGCGTTGTGGCTAGGGGACAGGGGATGGCCGGAGGTGGCTACACCTTC. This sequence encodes CSVVARGQGMAGGGYTF. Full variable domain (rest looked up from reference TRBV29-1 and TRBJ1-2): SAVISQKPSRDICQRGTSLTIQCQVDSQVTMMFWYRQQPGQSLTLIATANQGSEATYESGFVIDKFPISRPNLTFSTLTVSNMSPEDSSIYLCSVVARGQGMAGGGYTFGSGTRLTVV.

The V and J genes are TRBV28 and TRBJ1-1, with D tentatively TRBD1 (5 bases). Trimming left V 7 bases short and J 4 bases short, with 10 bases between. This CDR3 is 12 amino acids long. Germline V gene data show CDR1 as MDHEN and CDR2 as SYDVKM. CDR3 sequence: CASILQGTEAFF. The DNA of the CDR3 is TGTGCCAGCATCTTGCAGGGCACTGAAGCTTTCTTT. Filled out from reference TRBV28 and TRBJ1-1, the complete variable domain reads DVKVTQSSRYLVKRTGEKVFLECVQDMDHENMFWYRQDPGLGLRLIYFSYDVKMKEKGDIPEGYSVSREKKERFSLILESASTNQTSMYLCASILQGTEAFFGQGTRLTVV.

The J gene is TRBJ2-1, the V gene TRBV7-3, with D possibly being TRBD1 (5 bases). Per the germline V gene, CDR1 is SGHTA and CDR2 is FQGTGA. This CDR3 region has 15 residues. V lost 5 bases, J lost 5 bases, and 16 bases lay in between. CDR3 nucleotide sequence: TGTGCCAGCAGCCCTCTAGGGGCAGGGAACAATGAGCAGTTCTTC. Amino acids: CASSPLGAGNNEQFF.

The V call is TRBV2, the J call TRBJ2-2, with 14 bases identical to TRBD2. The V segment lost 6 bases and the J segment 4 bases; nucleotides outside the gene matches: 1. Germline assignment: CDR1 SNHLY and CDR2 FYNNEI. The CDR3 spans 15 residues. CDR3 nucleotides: TGTGCCAGCAGAGGACTAGCGGGAGGCACCGGGGAGCTGTTTTTT. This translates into CASRGLAGGTGELFF.

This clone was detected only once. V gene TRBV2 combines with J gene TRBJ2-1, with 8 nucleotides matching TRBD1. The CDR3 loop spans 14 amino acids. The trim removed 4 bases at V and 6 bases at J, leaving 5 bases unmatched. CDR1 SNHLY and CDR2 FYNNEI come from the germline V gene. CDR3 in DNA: TGTGCCAGCAGTGGGACAGGGACCCTCAATGAGCAGTTCTTC. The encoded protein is CASSGTGTLNEQFF. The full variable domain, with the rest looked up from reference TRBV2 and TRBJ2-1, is EPEVTQTPSHQVTQMGQEVILRCVPISNHLYFYWYRQILGQKVEFLVSFYNNEISEKSEIFDDQFSVERPDGSNFTLKIRSTKLEDSAMYFCASSGTGTLNEQFFGPGTRLTVL.

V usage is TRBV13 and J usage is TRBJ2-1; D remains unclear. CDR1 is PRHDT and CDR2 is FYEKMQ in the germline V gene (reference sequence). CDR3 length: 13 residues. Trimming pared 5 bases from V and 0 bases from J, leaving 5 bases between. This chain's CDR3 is CASSRYSYNEQFF. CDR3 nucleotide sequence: TGTGCCAGCAGCCGCTACTCCTACAATGAGCAGTTCTTC.